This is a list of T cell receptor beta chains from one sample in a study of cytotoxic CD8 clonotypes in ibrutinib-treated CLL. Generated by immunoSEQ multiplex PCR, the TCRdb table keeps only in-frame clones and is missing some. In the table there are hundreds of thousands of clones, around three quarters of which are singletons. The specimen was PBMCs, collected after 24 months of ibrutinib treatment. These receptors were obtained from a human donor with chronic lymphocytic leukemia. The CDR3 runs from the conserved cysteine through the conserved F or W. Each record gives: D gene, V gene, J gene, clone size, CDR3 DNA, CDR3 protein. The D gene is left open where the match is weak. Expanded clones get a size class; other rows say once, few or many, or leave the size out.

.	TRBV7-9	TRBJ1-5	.	TGTGCCAGCAGCTTACTGGCTCAGCCCCAGCATTTT	CASSLLAQPQHF
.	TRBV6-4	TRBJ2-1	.	TGTGCCAGCCGCTCCTCGCCCCGTGTTGTGCATGAGCAGTTCTTC	CASRSSPRVVHEQFF
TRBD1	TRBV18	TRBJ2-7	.	TGTGCCAGCTCACCAACCAGGACAGGGGTCTACGAGCAGTACTTC	CASSPTRTGVYEQYF
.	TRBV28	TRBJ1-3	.	TGTGCCAGCCTCGACGGAGTCTCTGGAAACACCATATATTTT	CASLDGVSGNTIYF
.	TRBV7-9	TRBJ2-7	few	TGTGCCAGCAGCTCAGGACGGGCCTACGAGCAGTACTTC	CASSSGRAYEQYF
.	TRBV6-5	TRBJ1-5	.	TGTGCCAGCCGTAGAGGGGAAGGGGGCAATCAGCCCCAGCATTTT	CASRRGEGGNQPQHF
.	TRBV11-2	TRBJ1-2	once	TGTGCCAGCAGCTTTAGCCCCGGTGGCTACACCTTC	CASSFSPGGYTF
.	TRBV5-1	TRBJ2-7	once	TGCGCCAGCAGCTTAACTAGCAGTAATTCCTACGAGCAGTACTTC	CASSLTSSNSYEQYF
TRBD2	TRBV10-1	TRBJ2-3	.	TGCGCCAGCAGTGAGTCCCTCGGGACTACGTATAGCACAGATACGCAGTATTTT	CASSESLGTTYSTDTQYF
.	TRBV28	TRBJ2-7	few	TGTGCCAGCAGTTTTCCGGTTTCCCGCGAGCAGTACTTC	CASSFPVSREQYF
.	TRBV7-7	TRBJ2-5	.	TGTGCTAGCAGATTTAAGCCGGGAGAGGGGGAGACCCAGTACTTC	CASRFKPGEGETQYF
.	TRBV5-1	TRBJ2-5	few	TGCGCCAGCAGCTTGGTGGCAATCCAAGAGACCCAGTACTTC	CASSLVAIQETQYF
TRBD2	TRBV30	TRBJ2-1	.	TGTGCCTGGAGCGGACTAGCGGGAGGTATTAGCTCCTACAATGAGCAGTTCTTC	CAWSGLAGGISSYNEQFF
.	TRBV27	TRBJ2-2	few	TGTGCCAGCAGCCCGTGGGGACGGCTTGGGTCCGGGGAGCTGTTTTTT	CASSPWGRLGSGELFF
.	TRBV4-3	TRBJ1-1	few	TGCGCCAGCAGCCACCTTGACAGTGGGAACACTGAAGCTTTCTTT	CASSHLDSGNTEAFF
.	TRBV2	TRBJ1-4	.	TGTGCCAGCAGCCCTGATGGGGGGCATGGTGAAAAACTGTTTTTT	CASSPDGGHGEKLFF
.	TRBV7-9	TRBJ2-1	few	TGTGCCAGCAGCTTCGGGCGGGAAGGTGAGCAGTTCTTC	CASSFGREGEQFF
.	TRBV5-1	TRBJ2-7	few	TGCGCCAGCAGCTTGGAGGCCGGGGAGCAGTACTTC	CASSLEAGEQYF
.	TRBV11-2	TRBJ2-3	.	TGTGCCAGCACTGGGGGGTGGGATACGCAGTATTTT	CASTGGWDTQYF
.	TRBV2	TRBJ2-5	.	TGTGCCAGCAGCCCCGGGGCGGTGAAAGAGACCCAGTACTTC	CASSPGAVKETQYF
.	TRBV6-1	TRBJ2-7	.	TGTGCCAGCATAACAGTCATTCGGGGGGAGCAGTACTTC	CASITVIRGEQYF
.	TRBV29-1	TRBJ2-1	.	TGCGGTACTGGAGGGTTGGGGAATGAGCAGTTCTTC	CGTGGLGNEQFF
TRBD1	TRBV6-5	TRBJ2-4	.	TGTGCCAGCAGTTACTCACCCGACAGGGGGAGGGACATTCAGTACTTC	CASSYSPDRGRDIQYF
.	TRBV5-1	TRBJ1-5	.	TGCGCCAGCAGCTTGGCCCCAGGAAGCAATCAGCCCCAGCATTTT	CASSLAPGSNQPQHF
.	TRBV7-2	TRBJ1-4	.	TGTGCCAGCAGCCCCGGGACCCTAGGAGAAAAACTGTTTTTT	CASSPGTLGEKLFF
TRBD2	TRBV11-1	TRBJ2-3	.	TGTGCCAGCAGCTCCCGGACTAGCACCACAGATACGCAGTATTTT	CASSSRTSTTDTQYF
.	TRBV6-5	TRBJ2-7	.	TGTGCCAGCAGTTCAGGGACCTCCTACGAGCAGTACTTC	CASSSGTSYEQYF
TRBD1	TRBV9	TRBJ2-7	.	TGTGCCAGCAGCGTAGATATGGGGACAGCTTACGAGCAGTACTTC	CASSVDMGTAYEQYF
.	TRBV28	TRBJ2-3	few	TGTGCCAGCAGTTTAAGACGGGATACGCAGTATTTT	CASSLRRDTQYF
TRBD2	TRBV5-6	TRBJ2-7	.	TGTGCCAGCAGCTTAGGGACTAGCGGGAGTAACGAGCAGTACTTC	CASSLGTSGSNEQYF
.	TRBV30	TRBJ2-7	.	TGTGCCTGGACCCAAGGAGGGACGGCCCCCTACGAGCAGTACTTC	CAWTQGGTAPYEQYF
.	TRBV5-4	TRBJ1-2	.	TGTGCCAGCAGCTGGCAGGGAGGTGGTAACTATGGCTACACCTTC	CASSWQGGGNYGYTF
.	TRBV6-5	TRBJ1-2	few	TGTGCCAGCAGTTATCGGGGAGGAGATTATGGCTACACCTTC	CASSYRGGDYGYTF
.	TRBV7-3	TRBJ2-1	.	TGTGCCAGCAGCTTAACGACAAAACTAGAGTCCTACAATGAGCAGTTCTTC	CASSLTTKLESYNEQFF
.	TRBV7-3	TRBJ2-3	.	TGTGCCAGCAGCTATCTTAGCGGCTCTAGCACAGATACGCAGTATTTT	CASSYLSGSSTDTQYF
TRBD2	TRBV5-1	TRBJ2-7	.	TGCGCCAGCAGCTTGGGCCCTGGCGGGAGGTTACGGTTCTCCTACGAGCAGTACTTC	CASSLGPGGRLRFSYEQYF
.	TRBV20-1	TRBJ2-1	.	TGCAGTGCTCCAGCGGCCGTTGATCAGTTCTTC	CSAPAAVDQFF
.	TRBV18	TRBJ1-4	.	TGTGCCAGCTCACCTTGGACAGTTGCTAATGAAAAACTGTTTTTT	CASSPWTVANEKLFF
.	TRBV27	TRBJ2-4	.	TGTGCCAGCAGTCAGGGGACCTTTCTAGCCAAAAACATTCAGTACTTC	CASSQGTFLAKNIQYF
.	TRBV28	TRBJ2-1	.	TGTGCCAGTCGGAGGGTTGGGGGCAATGAGCAGTTCTTC	CASRRVGGNEQFF
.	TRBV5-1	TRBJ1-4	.	TGCGCCAGCAGCCCCCGAGGGGTTGATGGGGAAAAACTGTTTTTT	CASSPRGVDGEKLFF